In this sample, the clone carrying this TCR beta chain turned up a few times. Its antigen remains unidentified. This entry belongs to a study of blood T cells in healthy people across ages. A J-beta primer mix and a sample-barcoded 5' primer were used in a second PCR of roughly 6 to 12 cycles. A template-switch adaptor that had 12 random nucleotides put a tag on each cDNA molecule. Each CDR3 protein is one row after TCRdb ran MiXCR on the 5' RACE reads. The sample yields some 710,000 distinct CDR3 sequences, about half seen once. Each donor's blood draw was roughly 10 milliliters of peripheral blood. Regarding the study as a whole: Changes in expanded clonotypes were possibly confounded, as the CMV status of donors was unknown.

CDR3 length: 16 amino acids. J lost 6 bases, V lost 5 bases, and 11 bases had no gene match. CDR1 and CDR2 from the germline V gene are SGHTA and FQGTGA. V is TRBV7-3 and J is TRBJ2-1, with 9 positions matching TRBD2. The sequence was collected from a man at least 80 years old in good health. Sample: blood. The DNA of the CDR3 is TGTGCCAGCAGCCCTCGAAGGCTAGCGGGGTCCAATGAGCAGTTCTTC. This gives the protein CASSPRRLAGSNEQFF. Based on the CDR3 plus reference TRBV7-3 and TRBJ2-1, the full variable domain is GAGVSQTPSNKVTEKGKYVELRCDPISGHTALYWYRQSLGQGPEFLIYFQGTGAADDSGLPNDRFFAVRPEGSVSTLKIQRTERGDSAVYLCASSPRRLAGSNEQFFGPGTRLTVL.